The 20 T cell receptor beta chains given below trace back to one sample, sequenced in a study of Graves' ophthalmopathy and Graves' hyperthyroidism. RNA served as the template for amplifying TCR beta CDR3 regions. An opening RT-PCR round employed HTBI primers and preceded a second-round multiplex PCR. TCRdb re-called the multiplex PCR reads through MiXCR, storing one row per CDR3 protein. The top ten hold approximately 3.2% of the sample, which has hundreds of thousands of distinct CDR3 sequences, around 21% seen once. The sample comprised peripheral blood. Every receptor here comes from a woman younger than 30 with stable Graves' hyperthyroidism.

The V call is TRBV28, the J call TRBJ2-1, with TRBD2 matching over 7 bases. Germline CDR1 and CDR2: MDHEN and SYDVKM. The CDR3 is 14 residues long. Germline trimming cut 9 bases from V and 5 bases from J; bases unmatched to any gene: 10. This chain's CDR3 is CASNLLGGDNEQFF. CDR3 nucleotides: TGTGCCAGTAACCTATTGGGGGGGGACAATGAGCAGTTCTTC.

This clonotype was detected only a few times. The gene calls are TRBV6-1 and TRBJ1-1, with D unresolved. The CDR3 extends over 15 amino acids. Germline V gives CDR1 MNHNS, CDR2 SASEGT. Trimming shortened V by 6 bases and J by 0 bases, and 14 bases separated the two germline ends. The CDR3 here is CASRSVGRLNTEAFF. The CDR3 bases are TGTGCCAGCAGGAGTGTTGGCAGACTGAACACTGAAGCTTTCTTT.

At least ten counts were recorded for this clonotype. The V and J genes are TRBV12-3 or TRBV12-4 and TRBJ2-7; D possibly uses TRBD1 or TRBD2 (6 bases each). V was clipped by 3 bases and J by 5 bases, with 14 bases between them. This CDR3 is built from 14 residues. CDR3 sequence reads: CASSFGTGDNEQYF. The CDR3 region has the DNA TGTGCCAGCAGTTTCGGGACGGGGGACAACGAGCAGTACTTC.

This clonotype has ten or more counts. CDR3 nucleotide sequence: TGTGCCAGCTCCAGCCGGGCTAGCGGGAGGGCCGGGGAGCTGTTTTTT. This encodes CASSSRASGRAGELFF. This chain connects TRBV6-2 or TRBV6-3 to TRBJ2-2; 12 positions agree with TRBD2. The V gene end was trimmed by 8 bases and the J gene end by 6 bases; junction bases not matched to a gene: 10. The CDR3 is made up of 16 amino acids. Germline V CDR1 and CDR2: MNHEY, SVGEGT.

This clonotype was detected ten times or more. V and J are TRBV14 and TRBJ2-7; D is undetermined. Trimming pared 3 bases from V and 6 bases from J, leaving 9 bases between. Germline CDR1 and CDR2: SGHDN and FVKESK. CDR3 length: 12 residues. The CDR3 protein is CASSHAGSEQYF. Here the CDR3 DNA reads TGTGCCAGCAGCCACGCAGGCTCCGAGCAGTACTTC.

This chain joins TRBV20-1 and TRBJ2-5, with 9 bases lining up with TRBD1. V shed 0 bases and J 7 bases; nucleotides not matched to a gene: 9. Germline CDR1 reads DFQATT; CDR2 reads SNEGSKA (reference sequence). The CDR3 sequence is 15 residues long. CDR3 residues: CSARDDGQGLWTQYF. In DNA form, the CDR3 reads TGCAGTGCTAGAGATGATGGACAGGGGCTTTGGACCCAGTACTTC.

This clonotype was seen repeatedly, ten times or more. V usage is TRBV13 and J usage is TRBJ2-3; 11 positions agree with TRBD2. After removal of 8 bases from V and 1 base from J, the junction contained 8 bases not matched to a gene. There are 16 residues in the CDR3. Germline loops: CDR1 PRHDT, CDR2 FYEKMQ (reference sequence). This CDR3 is CASRIAGGTGTDTQYF. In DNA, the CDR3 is TGTGCCAGCCGAATAGCGGGAGGGACCGGCACAGATACGCAGTATTTT.

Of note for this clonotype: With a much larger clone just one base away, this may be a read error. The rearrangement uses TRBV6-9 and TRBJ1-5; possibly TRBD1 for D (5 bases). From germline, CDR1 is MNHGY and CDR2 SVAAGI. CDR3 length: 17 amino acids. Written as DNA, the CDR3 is TGTGGCAGCAGTTCCCTACTCCAGGGTTATAGCAATCAGCCCCAGCATTTT. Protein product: CGSSSLLQGYSNQPQHF.

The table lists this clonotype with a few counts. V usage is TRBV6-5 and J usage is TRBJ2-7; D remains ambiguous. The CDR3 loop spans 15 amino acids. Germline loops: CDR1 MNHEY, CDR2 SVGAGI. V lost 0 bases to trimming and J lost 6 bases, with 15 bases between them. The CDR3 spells CASSYSISGLGEQYF. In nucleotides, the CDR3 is TGTGCCAGCAGTTACTCGATATCTGGGTTGGGCGAGCAGTACTTC.

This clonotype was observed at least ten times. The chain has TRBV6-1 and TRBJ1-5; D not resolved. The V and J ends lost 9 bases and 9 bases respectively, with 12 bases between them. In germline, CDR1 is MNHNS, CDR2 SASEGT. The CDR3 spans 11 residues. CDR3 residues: CASRLTGPQHF. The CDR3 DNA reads TGTGCCAGTCGTCTTACGGGGCCCCAGCATTTT.

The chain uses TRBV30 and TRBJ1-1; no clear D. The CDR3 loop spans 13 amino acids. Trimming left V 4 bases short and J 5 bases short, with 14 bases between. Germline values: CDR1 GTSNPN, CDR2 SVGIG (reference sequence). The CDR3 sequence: CAWIRGYGTEAFF. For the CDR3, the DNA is TGTGCCTGGATACGAGGGTATGGAACTGAAGCTTTCTTT.

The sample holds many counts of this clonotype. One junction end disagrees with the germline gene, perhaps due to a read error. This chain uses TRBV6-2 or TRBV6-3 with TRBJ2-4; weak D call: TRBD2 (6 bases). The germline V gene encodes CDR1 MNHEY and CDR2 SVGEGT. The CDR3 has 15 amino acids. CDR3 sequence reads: CASSYGVAASNIKYF. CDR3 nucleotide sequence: TGTGCCAGCAGTTATGGAGTAGCGGCCTCTAACATTAAGTACTTC.

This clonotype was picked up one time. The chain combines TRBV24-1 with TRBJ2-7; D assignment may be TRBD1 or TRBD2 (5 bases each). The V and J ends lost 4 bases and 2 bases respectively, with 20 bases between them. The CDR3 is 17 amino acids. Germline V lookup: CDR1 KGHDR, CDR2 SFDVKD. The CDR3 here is CATSDSGLRDGPYEQYF. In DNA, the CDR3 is TGTGCCACCAGTGACTCAGGGTTACGGGACGGACCCTACGAGCAGTACTTC.

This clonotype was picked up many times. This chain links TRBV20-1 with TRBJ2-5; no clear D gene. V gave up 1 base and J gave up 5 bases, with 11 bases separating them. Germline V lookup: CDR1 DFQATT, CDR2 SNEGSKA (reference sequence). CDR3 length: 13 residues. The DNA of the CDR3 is TGCAGTGCTAGAGTAGATCTAGTCGAGACCCAGTACTTC. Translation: CSARVDLVETQYF.

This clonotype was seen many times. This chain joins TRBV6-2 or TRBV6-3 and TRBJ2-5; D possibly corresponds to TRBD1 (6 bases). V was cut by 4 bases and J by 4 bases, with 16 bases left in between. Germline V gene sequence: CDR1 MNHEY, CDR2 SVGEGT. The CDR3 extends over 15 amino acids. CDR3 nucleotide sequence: TGTGCCAGCAGTTCGTTACAGGGCGTACTAGAGACCCAGTACTTC. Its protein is CASSSLQGVLETQYF.

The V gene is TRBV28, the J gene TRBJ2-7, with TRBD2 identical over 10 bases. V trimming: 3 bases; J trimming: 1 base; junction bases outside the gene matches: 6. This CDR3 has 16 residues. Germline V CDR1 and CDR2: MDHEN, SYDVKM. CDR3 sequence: CASSFSYSGGSYEQYF. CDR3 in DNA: TGTGCCAGCAGTTTCTCCTATAGCGGGGGGTCCTACGAGCAGTACTTC.

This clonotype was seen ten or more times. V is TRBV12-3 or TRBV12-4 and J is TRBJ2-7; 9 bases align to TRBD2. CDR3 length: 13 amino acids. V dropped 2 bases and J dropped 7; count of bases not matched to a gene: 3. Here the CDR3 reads CASSLIAGDEQYF. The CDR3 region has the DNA TGTGCCAGCAGTTTAATAGCGGGAGATGAGCAGTACTTC.

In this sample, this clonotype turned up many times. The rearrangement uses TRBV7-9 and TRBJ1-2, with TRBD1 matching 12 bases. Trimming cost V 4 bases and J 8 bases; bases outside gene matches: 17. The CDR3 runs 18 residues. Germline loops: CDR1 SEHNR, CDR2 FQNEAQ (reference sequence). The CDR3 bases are TGTGCCAGCAGCTCCTCGTCCGGGACAGGGGGCGCTTGGAAGGGCTACACCTTC. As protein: CASSSSSGTGGAWKGYTF. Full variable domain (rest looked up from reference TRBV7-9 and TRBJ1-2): DTGVSQNPRHKITKRGQNVTFRCDPISEHNRLYWYRQTLGQGPEFLTYFQNEAQLEKSRLLSDRFSAERPKGSFSTLEIQRTEQGDSAMYLCASSSSSGTGGAWKGYTFGSGTRLTVV.

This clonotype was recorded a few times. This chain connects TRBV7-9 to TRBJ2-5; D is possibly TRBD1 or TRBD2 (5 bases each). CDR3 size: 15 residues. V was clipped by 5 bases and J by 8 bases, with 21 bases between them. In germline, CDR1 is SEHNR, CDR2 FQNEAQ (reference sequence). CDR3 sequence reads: CASSPGTARLGTQYF. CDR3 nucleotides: TGTGCCAGCAGCCCCGGGACCGCGAGGCTTGGCACCCAGTACTTC.

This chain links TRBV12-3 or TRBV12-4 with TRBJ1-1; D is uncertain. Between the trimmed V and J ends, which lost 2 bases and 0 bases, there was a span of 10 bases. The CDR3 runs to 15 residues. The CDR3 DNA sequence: TGTGCCAGCAGTTTACGGGGAACAGTGAACACTGAAGCTTTCTTT. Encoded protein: CASSLRGTVNTEAFF.